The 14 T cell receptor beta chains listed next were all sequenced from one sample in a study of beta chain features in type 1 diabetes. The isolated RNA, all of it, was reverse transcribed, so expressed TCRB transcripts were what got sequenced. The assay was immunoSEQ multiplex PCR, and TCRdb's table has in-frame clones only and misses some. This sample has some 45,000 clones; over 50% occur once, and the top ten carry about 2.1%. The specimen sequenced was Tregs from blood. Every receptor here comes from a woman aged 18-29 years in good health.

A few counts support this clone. The CDR3 coding sequence is TGTGCCAGCAGTTCCCCCCTGGGCGTTGAGCAGTTCTTC. The encoded protein is CASSSPLGVEQFF. The chain joins TRBV28 to TRBJ2-1; the D is unclear. The V end lost 4 bases, the J end lost 9 bases, and 13 bases lay between the germline ends. The CDR3 runs to 13 residues. CDR1 MDHEN and CDR2 SYDVKM come from the germline V gene.

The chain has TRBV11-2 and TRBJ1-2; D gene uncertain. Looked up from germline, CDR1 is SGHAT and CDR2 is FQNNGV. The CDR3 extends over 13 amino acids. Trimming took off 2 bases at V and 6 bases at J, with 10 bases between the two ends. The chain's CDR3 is CASSLRQEHGYTF. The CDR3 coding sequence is TGTGCCAGCAGCTTAAGGCAGGAACATGGCTACACCTTC.

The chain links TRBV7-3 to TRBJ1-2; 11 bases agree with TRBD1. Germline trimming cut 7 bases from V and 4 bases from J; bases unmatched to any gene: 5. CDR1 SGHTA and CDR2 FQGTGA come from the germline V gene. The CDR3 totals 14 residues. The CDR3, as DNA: TGTGCCAGCATCCCCGGGACAGGGGGCTATGGCTACACCTTC. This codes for CASIPGTGGYGYTF.

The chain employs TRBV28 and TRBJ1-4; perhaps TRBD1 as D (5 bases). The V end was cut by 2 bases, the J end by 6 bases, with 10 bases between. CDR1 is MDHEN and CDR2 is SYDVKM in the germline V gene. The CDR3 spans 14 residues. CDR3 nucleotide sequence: TGTGCCAGCAGTTTACGAGGGACTGATGAAAAACTGTTTTTT. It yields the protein CASSLRGTDEKLFF.

The DNA of the CDR3 is TGTGCCTGGAGTGGCCCCGGGATGGGTGGCTACACCTTC. As protein: CAWSGPGMGGYTF. The V call is TRBV30, the J call TRBJ1-2, with D hard to call. There are 13 residues in the CDR3. V was shortened by 1 base and J by 7 bases, with 13 bases between the two germline ends. Per germline, CDR1 GTSNPN and CDR2 SVGIG (reference sequence).

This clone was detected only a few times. The CDR3 sequence: CASSKPGGSYEQYF. CDR3 nucleotide sequence: TGTGCCAGCAGTAAACCAGGAGGCTCCTACGAGCAGTACTTC. The V gene is TRBV6-6, the J gene TRBJ2-7; TRBD2 might be the D (5 bases). The V end lost 5 bases, the J end lost 0 bases, and 11 bases lay between the germline ends. This CDR3 has 14 residues. In germline, CDR1 is MNHNY, CDR2 SVGAGI (reference sequence).

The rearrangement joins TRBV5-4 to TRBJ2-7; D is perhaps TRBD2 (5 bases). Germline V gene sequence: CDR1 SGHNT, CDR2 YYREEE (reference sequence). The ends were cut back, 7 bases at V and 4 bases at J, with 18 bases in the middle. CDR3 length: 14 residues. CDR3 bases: TGTGCCAGCCGTCACCGGGATGAAGGGTACGAGCAGTACTTC. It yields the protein CASRHRDEGYEQYF.

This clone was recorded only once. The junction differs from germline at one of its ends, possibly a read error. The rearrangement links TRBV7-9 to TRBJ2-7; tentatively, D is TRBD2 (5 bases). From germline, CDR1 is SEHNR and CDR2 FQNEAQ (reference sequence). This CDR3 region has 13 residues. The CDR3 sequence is CVSRGAETYEQYF. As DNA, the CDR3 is TGTGTCAGCCGCGGAGCGGAGACCTACGAGCAGTACTTC.

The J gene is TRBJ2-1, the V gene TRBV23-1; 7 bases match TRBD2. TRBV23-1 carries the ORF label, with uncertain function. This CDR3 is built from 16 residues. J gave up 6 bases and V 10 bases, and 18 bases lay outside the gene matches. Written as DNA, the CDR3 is TGCGCCACGGGACCGAACAGCGGGACCGTATGCAATGAGCAGTTCTTC. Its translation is CATGPNSGTVCNEQFF.

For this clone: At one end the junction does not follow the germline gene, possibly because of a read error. The CDR3 DNA reads as TGCGGCGTTGAAGATCCTGTCCGACTAGCGGGAGGGTGGGATACGCAGTATTTT. Protein product: CGVEDPVRLAGGWDTQYF. This chain links TRBV29-1 with TRBJ2-3; 14 bases agree with TRBD2. The V gene's germline CDR1 is SQVTM and CDR2 ANQGSEA. The CDR3 sequence is 18 residues long.

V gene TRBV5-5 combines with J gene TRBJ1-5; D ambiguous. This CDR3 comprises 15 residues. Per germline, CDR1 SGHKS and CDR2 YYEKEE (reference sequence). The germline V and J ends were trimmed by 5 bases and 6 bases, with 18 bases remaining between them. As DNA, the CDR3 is TGTGCCAGCAGTTTCGGGCCAGGTGGGAGTCAGCCCCAGCATTTT. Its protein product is CASSFGPGGSQPQHF.

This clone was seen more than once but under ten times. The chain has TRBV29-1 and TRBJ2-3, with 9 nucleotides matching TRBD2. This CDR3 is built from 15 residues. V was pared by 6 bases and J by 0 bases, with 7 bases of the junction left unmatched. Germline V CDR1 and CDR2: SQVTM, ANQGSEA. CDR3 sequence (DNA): TGCAGCGTCCTAACTAGCGGGTACAGCACAGATACGCAGTATTTT. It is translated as CSVLTSGYSTDTQYF.

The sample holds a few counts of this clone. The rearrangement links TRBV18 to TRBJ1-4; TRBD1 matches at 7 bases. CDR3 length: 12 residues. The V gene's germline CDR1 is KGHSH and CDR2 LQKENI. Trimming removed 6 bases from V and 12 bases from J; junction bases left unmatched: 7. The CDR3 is CASSTTGVQLFF. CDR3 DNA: TGTGCCAGCTCCACAACAGGGGTACAACTGTTTTTT.

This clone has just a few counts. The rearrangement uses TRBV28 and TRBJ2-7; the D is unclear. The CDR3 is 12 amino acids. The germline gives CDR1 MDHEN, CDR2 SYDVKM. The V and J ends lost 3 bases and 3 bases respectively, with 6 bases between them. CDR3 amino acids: CASSLSGYEQYF. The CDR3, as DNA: TGTGCCAGCAGTTTGTCGGGCTACGAGCAGTACTTC. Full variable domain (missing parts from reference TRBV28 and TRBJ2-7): DVKVTQSSRYLVKRTGEKVFLECVQDMDHENMFWYRQDPGLGLRLIYFSYDVKMKEKGDIPEGYSVSREKKERFSLILESASTNQTSMYLCASSLSGYEQYFGPGTRLTVT.